This T cell receptor (beta chain) was sequenced during a study of blood T cell repertoires in COVID-19. As for the study in general: Some COVID-19 samples were acute and others convalescent; all came from the United States, Italy and Spain. T cells, B-cell-depleted T cells, or PBMCs supplied cDNA or gDNA.

Followed longitudinally, the Seattle patients had been enrolled during active infection. Assay: immunoSEQ multiplex PCR; the TCRdb copy retains only in-frame clones and omits some. The data contain about 210,000 clones, less than 90% of them singletons. Between the trimmed V and J ends, which lost 8 bases and 2 bases, there was a span of 18 bases. Germline V gene sequence: CDR1 MNHEY, CDR2 SMNVEV (reference sequence). The CDR3 spans 16 residues. This TCR was recovered from a woman of 80 years or more with COVID-19, enrolled during active disease. The genes are TRBV27 and TRBJ2-2; TRBD1 might be the D (7 bases). Input material: peripheral blood. CDR3 bases: TGTGCCAGCGCTCTTTACAGGGGAGGCAACACCGGGGAGCTGTTTTTT. Protein sequence: CASALYRGGNTGELFF.